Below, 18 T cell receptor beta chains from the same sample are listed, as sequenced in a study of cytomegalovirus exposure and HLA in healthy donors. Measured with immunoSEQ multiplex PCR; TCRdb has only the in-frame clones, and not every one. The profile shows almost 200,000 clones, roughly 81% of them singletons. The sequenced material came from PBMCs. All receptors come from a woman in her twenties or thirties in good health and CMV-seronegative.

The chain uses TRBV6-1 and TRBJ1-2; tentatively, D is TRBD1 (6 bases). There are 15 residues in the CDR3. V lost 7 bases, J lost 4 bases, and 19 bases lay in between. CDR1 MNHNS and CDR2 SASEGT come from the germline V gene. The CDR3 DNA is TGTGCCAGCACCCTGGGGGCAGGGCAGGGCTATGGCTACACCTTC. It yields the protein CASTLGAGQGYGYTF.

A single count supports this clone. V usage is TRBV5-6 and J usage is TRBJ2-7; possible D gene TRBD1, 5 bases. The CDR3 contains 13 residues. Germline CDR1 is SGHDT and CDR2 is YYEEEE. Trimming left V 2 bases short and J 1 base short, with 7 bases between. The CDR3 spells CASSFPGSYEQYF. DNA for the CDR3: TGTGCCAGCAGCTTTCCAGGGTCCTACGAGCAGTACTTC.

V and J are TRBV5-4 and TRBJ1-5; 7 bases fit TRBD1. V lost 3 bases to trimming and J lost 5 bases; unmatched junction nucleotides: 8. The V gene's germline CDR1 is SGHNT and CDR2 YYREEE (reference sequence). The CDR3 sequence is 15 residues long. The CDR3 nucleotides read TGTGCCAGCAGCTGGCCCCGGGACAGTTATCAGCCCCAGCATTTT. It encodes CASSWPRDSYQPQHF.

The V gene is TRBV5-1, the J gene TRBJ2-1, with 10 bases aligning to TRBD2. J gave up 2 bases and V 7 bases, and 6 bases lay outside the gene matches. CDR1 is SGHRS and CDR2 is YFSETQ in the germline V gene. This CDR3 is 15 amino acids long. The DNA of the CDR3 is TGCGCCAGCCGACTGGGACTAGCGCCCTACAATGAGCAGTTCTTC. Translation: CASRLGLAPYNEQFF. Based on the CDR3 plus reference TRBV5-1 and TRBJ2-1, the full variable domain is KAGVTQTPRYLIKTRGQQVTLSCSPISGHRSVSWYQQTPGQGLQFLFEYFSETQRNKGNFPGRFSGRQFSNSRSEMNVSTLELGDSALYLCASRLGLAPYNEQFFGPGTRLTVL.

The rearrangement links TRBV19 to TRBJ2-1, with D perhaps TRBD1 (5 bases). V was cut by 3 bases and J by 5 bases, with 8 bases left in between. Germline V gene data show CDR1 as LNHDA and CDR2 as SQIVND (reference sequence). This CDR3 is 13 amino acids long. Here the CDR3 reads CASSITGNNEQFF. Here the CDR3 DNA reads TGTGCCAGTAGTATCACAGGAAACAATGAGCAGTTCTTC.

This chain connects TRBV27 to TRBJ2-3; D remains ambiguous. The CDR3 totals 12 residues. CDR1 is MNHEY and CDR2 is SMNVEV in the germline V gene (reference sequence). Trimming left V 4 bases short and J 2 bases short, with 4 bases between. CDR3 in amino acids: CASSYNTDTQYF. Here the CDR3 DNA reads TGTGCCAGCAGTTATAACACAGATACGCAGTATTTT.

The CDR3 sequence is CASSVGGSDYEQYF. DNA of the CDR3: TGTGCCAGCAGCGTAGGTGGTAGCGACTACGAGCAGTACTTC. The chain uses TRBV9 and TRBJ2-7; the D gene is possibly TRBD2 (5 bases). The CDR3 is 14 amino acids. Trimming shortened V by 0 bases and J by 3 bases, and 10 bases separated the two germline ends. Germline assignment: CDR1 SGDLS and CDR2 YYNGEE. Full variable domain (missing parts from reference TRBV9 and TRBJ2-7): DSGVTQTPKHLITATGQRVTLRCSPRSGDLSVYWYQQSLDQGLQFLIQYYNGEERAKGNILERFSAQQFPDLHSELNLSSLELGDSALYFCASSVGGSDYEQYFGPGTRLTVT.

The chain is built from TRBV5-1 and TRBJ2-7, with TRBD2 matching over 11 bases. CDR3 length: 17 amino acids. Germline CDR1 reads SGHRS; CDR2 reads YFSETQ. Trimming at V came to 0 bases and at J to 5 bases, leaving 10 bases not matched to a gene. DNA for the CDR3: TGCGCCAGCAGCTTGGCCCCCGGACTAGCGGGCGGGGACGAGCAGTACTTC. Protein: CASSLAPGLAGGDEQYF.

The CDR3 sequence is CASSPYDHREETSNQPQHF. CDR3 in DNA: TGTGCCAGCAGCCCCTATGATCACAGGGAAGAAACGAGCAATCAGCCCCAGCATTTT. This chain connects TRBV9 to TRBJ1-5; weak D call: TRBD1 (6 bases). Trimming stripped 4 bases from V and 1 base from J, with 24 bases between. The germline V gene encodes CDR1 SGDLS and CDR2 YYNGEE. The CDR3 consists of 19 residues.

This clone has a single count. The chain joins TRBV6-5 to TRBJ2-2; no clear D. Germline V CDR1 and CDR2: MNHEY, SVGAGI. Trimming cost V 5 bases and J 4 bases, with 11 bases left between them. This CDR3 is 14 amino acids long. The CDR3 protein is CASSRYISTGELFF. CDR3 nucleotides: TGTGCCAGCAGTCGTTACATCTCCACCGGGGAGCTGTTTTTT.

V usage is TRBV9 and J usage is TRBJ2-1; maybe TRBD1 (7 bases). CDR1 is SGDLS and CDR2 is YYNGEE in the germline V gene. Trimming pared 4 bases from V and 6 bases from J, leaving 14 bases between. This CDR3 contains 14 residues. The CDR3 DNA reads TGTGCCAGCAGCTCCAGGGGGGACGCCAATGAGCAGTTCTTC. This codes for CASSSRGDANEQFF.

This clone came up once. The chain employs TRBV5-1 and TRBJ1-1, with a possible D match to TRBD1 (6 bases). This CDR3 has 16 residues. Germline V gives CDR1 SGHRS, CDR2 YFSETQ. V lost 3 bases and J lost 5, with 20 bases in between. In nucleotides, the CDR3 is TGCGCCAGCAGCTCCCCCCAGGGGAGAGGTGGTACTGAAGCTTTCTTT. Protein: CASSSPQGRGGTEAFF.

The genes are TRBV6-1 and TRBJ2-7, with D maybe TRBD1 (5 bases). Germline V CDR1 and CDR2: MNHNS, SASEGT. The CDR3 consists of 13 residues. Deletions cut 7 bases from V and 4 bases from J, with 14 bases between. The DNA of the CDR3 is TGTGCCAGCAAGGGGATCTCCCAGTACGAGCAGTACTTC. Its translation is CASKGISQYEQYF.

DNA of the CDR3: TGTGCCAGCAGCCTTAGAAGCGCGACCTACGAGCAGTACTTC. This codes for CASSLRSATYEQYF. This chain joins TRBV27 and TRBJ2-7; D gene ambiguous. The CDR3 has 14 residues. Between the trimmed V and J ends, which lost 6 bases and 2 bases, there was a span of 14 bases. Germline lookup yields CDR1 MNHEY and CDR2 SMNVEV (reference sequence).

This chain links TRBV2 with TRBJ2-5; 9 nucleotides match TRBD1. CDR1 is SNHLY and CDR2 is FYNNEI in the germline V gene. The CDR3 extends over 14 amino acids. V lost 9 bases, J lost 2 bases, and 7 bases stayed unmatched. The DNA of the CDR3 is TGTGCCAGAAGGACAGGGGCTTTTCAAGAGACCCAGTACTTC. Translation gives CARRTGAFQETQYF.

In DNA form, the CDR3 reads TGTGCCTGGACAACCGGGACAGGGGGCAATGGCTACACCTTC. Its protein product is CAWTTGTGGNGYTF. This chain joins TRBV30 and TRBJ1-2, with 12 positions matching TRBD1. V was pared by 4 bases and J by 6 bases, with 6 bases of the junction left unmatched. Germline V gives CDR1 GTSNPN, CDR2 SVGIG (reference sequence). CDR3 length equals 14 residues.

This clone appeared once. The CDR3 sequence: CASSEGGGGQPQHF. CDR3 sequence (DNA): TGTGCCAGCAGTGAAGGGGGGGGCGGGCAGCCCCAGCATTTT. This chain uses TRBV6-1 with TRBJ1-5, with D possibly matching TRBD1 (6 bases). The CDR3 has 14 residues. V lost 1 base and J 7 bases, leaving 11 bases between the germline ends. Germline-derived CDR1 and CDR2 are MNHNS and SASEGT.

CDR3 protein: CASSLTVYEQYF. The CDR3 DNA reads as TGCGCCAGCAGCTTGACAGTATACGAGCAGTACTTC. This chain joins TRBV5-1 and TRBJ2-7; no clear D. Germline-derived CDR1 and CDR2 are SGHRS and YFSETQ. The CDR3 loop spans 12 amino acids. Trimming removed 1 base at V and 4 bases at J, with 6 bases between.